The TCR beta chain under discussion was sequenced for a study of T-cell memory formation after mild COVID-19. Across the study: For the most part, TCR clusters were specific to one donor.

With 4 bases removed from V and 4 bases from J, the gap between germline ends came to 10 bases. The CDR3 runs to 13 residues. From germline, CDR1 is SGHTA and CDR2 FQGTGA. Whole-study findings and limits: Day 15 to 85 contractors were CD4/CD8 balanced; later expanders leaned CD4+. Mainly in CM and EM were contracting CD4+ clones; CD8+ were in EMRA. Memory from before infection featured some responding clones, which suggests cross-reactive memory joined.

Notes on this clonotype: Its antigen is as yet unknown.

TCRdb independently ran MiXCR on the 5' RACE reads; one entry per CDR3 protein. Here the sample spans about 180,000 distinct CDR3 sequences, 15% to 20% being singletons. The sample comprised PBMCs or a T cell subset sorted from them (not recorded which). This receptor was identified in a man between 18 and 35 years old who had mild COVID-19 (a few samples of this study predate the infection). Cell type and time point are not known. The chain combines TRBV7-3 with TRBJ1-1; D is ambiguous. CDR3 amino acids: CASSSTAFTEAFF. CDR3 nucleotide sequence: TGTGCCAGCAGCTCGACGGCATTCACTGAAGCTTTCTTT.